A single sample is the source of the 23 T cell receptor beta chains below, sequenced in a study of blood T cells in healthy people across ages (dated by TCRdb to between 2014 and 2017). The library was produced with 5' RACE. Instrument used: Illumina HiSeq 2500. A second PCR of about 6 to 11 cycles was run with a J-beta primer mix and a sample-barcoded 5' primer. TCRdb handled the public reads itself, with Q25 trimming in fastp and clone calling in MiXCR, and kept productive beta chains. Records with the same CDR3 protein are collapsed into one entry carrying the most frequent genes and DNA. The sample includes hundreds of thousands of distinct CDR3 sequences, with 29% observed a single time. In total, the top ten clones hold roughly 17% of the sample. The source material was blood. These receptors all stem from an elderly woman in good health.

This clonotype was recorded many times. CDR3 region: CASSLGGGVEQFF. As DNA, the CDR3 is TGTGCCAGCAGCTTAGGCGGGGGGGTTGAGCAGTTCTTC. V is TRBV7-9 and J is TRBJ2-1; 9 bases line up with TRBD2. Germline CDR1 reads SEHNR; CDR2 reads FQNEAQ (reference sequence). Trimming cost V 1 base and J 9 bases; bases outside gene matches: 1. This CDR3 region has 13 residues.

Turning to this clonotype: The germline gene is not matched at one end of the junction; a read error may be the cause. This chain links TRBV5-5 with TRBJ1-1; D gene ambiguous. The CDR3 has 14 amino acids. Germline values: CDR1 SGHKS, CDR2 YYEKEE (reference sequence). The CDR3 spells CARSLVGRSTEAFF. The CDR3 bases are TGTGCCCGCAGCTTGGTGGGGAGAAGCACTGAAGCTTTCTTT.

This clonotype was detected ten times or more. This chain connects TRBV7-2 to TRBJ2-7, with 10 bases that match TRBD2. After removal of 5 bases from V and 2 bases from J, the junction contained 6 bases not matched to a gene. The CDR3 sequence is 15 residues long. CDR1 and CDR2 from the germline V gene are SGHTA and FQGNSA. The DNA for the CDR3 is TGTGCCAGCAGCCAATTAGCGGGGGGCCCCTACGAGCAGTACTTC. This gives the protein CASSQLAGGPYEQYF.

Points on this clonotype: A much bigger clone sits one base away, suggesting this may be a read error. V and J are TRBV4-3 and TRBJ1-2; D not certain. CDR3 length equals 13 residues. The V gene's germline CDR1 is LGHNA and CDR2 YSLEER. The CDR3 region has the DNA TGCGTCAGCAGCCAAGATTTGGTGCGGGGCTACACCTTC. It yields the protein CVSSQDLVRGYTF.

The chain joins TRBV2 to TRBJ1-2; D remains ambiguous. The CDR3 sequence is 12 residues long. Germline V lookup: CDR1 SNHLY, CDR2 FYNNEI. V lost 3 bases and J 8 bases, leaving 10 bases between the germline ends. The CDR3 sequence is CASSEGERGYTF. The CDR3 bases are TGTGCCAGCAGTGAGGGAGAGCGGGGCTACACCTTC. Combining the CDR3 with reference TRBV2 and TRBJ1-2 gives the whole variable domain EPEVTQTPSHQVTQMGQEVILRCVPISNHLYFYWYRQILGQKVEFLVSFYNNEISEKSEIFDDQFSVERPDGSNFTLKIRSTKLEDSAMYFCASSEGERGYTFGSGTRLTVV.

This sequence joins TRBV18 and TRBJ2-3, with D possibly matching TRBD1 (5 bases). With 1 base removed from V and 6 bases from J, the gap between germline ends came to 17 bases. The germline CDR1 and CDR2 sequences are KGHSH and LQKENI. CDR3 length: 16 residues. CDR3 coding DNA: TGTGCCAGCTCACCACTTTTAGTACAGGATATTGATACGCAGTATTTT. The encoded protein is CASSPLLVQDIDTQYF.

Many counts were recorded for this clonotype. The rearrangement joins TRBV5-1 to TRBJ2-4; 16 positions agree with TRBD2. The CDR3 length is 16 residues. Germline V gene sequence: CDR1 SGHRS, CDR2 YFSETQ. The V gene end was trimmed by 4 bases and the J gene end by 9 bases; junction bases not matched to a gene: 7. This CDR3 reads CASSPGLAGGRGIQYF. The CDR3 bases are TGCGCCAGCAGCCCGGGACTAGCGGGGGGGCGAGGCATTCAGTACTTC.

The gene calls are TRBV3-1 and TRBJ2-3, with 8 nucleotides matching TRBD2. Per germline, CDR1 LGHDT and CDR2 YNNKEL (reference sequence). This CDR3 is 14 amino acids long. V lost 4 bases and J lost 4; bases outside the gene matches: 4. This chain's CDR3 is CASSPSGSPDTQYF. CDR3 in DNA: TGTGCCAGCAGCCCTAGCGGGTCTCCAGATACGCAGTATTTT.

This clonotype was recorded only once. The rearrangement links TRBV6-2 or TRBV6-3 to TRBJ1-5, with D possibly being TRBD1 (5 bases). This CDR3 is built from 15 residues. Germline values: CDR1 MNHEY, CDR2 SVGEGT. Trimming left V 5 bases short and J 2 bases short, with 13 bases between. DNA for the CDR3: TGTGCCAGCAGTCTACAGGAGGTAGGCAATCAGCCCCAGCATTTT. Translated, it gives CASSLQEVGNQPQHF.

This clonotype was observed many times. CDR3 DNA: TGTGCCAGCAGTTTTTTAGCGGGGGCCTACAATGAGCAGTTCTTC. As protein: CASSFLAGAYNEQFF. The rearrangement joins TRBV12-3 or TRBV12-4 to TRBJ2-1; 9 bases are shared with TRBD2. J was trimmed by 2 bases and V by 3 bases; bases with no gene match: 2. The CDR3 is 15 amino acids.

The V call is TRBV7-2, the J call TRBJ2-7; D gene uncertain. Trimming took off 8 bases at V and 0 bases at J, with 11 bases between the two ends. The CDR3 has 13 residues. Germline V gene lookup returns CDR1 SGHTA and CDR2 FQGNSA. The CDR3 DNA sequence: TGTACCAGCGGCCAACAGTCCTCCTACGAGCAGTACTTC. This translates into CTSGQQSSYEQYF.

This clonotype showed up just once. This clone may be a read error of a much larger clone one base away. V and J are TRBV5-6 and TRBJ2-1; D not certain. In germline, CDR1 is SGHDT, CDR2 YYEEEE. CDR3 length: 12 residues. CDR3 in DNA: TGTGCCAACAGCTTGATTCTAGGTGAGCAGTTCTTC. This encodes CANSLILGEQFF.

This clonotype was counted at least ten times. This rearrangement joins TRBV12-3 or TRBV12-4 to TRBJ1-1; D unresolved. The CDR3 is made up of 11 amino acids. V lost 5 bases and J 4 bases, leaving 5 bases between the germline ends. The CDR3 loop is CASSAVTEAFF. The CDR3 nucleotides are TGTGCCAGCAGTGCCGTCACTGAAGCTTTCTTT.

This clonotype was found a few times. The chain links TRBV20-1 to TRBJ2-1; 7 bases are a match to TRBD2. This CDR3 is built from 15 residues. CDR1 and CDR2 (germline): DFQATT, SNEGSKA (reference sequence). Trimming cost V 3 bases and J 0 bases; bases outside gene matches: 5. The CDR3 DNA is TGCAGTGCTAGGGGGGAGGGAAGCTCCTACAATGAGCAGTTCTTC. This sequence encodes CSARGEGSSYNEQFF.

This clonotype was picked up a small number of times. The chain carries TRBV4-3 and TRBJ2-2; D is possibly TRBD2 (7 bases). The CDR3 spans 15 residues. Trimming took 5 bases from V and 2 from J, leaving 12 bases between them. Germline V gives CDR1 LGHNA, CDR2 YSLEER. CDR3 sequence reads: CASSWGGGNTGELFF. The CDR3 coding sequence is TGCGCCAGCAGCTGGGGAGGGGGTAACACCGGGGAGCTGTTTTTT.

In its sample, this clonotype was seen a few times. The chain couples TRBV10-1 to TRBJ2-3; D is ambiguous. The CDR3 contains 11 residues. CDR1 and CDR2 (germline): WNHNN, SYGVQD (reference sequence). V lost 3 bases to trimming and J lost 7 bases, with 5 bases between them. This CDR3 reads CASSDRYTQYF. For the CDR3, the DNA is TGCGCCAGCAGTGACCGGTATACGCAGTATTTT.

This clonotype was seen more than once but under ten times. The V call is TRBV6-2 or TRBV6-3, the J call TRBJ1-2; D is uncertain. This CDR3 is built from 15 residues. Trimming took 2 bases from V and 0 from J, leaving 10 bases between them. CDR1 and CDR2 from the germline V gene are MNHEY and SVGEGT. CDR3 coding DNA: TGTGCCAGCAGTTACCCCAGGAGCACTAACTATGGCTACACCTTC. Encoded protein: CASSYPRSTNYGYTF.

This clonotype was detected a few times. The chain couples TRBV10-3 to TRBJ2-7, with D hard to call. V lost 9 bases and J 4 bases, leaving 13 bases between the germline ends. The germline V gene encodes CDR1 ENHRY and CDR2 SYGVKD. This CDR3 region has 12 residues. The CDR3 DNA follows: TGTGCCATGGCGACGGTACCGTACGAGCAGTACTTC. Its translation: CAMATVPYEQYF.

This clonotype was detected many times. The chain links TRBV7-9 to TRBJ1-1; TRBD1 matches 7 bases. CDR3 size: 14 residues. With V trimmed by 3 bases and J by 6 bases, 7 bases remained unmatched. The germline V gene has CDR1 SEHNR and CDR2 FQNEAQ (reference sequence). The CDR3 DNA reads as TGTGCCAGCAGCTTGGCAGGGGGAACGGCTGAAGCTTTCTTT. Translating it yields CASSLAGGTAEAFF.

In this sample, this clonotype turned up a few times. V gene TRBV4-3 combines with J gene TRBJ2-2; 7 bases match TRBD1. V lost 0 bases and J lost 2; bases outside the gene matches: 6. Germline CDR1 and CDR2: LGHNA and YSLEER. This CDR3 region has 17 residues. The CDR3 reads CASSQEVWTGNTGELFF. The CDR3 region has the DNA TGCGCCAGCAGCCAAGAGGTCTGGACAGGAAACACCGGGGAGCTGTTTTTT.

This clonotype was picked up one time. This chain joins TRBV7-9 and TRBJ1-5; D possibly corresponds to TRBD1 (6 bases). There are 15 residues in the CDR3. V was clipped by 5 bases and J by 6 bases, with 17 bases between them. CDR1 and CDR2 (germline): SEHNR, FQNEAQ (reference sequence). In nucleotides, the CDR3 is TGTGCCAGCAGCCCGGGACACGGAGGAGGTCAGCCCCAGCATTTT. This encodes CASSPGHGGGQPQHF.

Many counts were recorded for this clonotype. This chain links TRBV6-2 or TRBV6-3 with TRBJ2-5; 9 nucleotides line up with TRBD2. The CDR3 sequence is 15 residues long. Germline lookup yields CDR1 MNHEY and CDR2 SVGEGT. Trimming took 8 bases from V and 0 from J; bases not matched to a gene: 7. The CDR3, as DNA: TGTGCCAGCCGCCCTAGCGGGGCGTACCAAGAGACCCAGTACTTC. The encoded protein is CASRPSGAYQETQYF.

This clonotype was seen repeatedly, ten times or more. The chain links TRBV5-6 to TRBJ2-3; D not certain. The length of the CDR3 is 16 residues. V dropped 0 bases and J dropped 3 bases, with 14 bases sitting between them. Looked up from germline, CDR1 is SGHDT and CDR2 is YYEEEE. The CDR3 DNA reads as TGTGCCAGCAGCTTGGGCGGCTCAACCCTAACAGATACGCAGTATTTT. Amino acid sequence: CASSLGGSTLTDTQYF.